The present T cell receptor (beta chain) was sequenced within a study of T cell clones after liver transplantation (dated by TCRdb to the late 2010s). Study-level background: The samples were obtained from ITN030ST, a randomized trial that attempted immunosuppression withdrawal within 2 years after liver transplantation. After a pre-transplant mixed lymphocyte reaction, TCRbeta sequencing was used to pinpoint donor-reactive T cell clones, which were subsequently tracked in post-transplant blood. As an antigen-independent comparator for donor-reactive sequences, third party-reactive TCRbeta sequences were also identified from pre-transplant MLRs. Of the eight recipients, a few were HCV-positive, while the remaining recipients had been transplanted for non-autoimmune, non-viral indications. No induction therapy was given to the subjects, and standard immunosuppression was administered until randomization at 12-24 months post-transplant. Tolerance meant complete immunosuppression withdrawal for at least one year without liver enzymes rising beyond twice the upper limit of normal. Blood samples were taken pre-transplant, pre-randomization before withdrawal, and post-randomization after full withdrawal or failed withdrawal. The studied cohort comprised 8 liver transplant recipients, 3 classified as tolerant and 5 as non-tolerant.

High-throughput TCRbeta CDR3 sequencing of frozen genomic DNA was performed by immunoSEQ, with PCR amplification, mapping, bias correction and internal controls included. In the authors' own workflow: Only productive rearrangements were retained, and each unique TCRbeta sequence was defined by its CDR3 nucleotide sequence together with its V and J gene. For a sequence to be called donor-reactive, it needed a frequency of at least 0.01% and at least 5-fold expansion in CFSE-low cells compared with unstimulated pre-transplant cells. Per-subject minimum frequency thresholds, based on the lowest-template unstimulated sample, ensured at least 90% detection power. Jensen-Shannon divergence between the top 1000 TCRbeta sequences post- versus pre-transplant served as the measure of repertoire turnover. Changes in detection of donor-reactive sequences were assessed with two-sided Fisher's exact tests. In its TCRdb copy, this immuneACCESS table keeps in-frame sequences only and misses some clones. Where compared with another copy, unresolved V genes explain less than half of these, and the others have no known cause. The V and J calls and clone size were taken over from that table, and D and trimming were inferred from the DNA. The sample table records about 80,000 clones; around four fifths of these occur just once. The top ten clones comprise 0.47% of the sample.

Unstimulated PBMCs, after thawing, were stained for CD3, CD4 and CD8 and then FACS-sorted into CD3+CD4+ and CD3+CD8+ populations. All 8 studied subjects were randomized to withdrawal of immunosuppression. Genomic DNA was isolated with the Qiagen DNeasy Blood and Tissue Kit. This clone turned up a few times. There is no known antigen for this receptor. No qualities accompany the bases; no much larger clone lies one base away. General study outcomes and caveats: Because of small, heterogeneous patient numbers and non-standardized post-transplant time points, the conclusions were only preliminary. Since no allograft tissue specimens were available, donor-reactive T cells may have migrated into the graft instead of being deleted. Donor-reactive sequences decreased more than third party-reactive sequences, which suggests partial antigen-specific deletion that was not related to withdrawal success. A significant post-transplant decrease in circulating donor-reactive CD4 TCRbeta sequences was observed in most of the 8 subjects, irrespective of tolerance or HCV status. In two subjects, low numbers of available donor cells limited the measurable donor-reactive repertoire. When repertoire turnover was taken into account, detection of donor-reactive sequences was significantly reduced in 7 of 8 subjects for CD4 and in 8 of 8 subjects for CD8.

The CDR1 and CDR2 encoded by the germline V gene are MNHNS and SASEGT. Relative to germline, V is 7 bases shorter and J is 4 bases shorter, with 16 bases between their ends. The CDR3 goes from the cysteine to the phenylalanine over 14 residues. The DNA shown is the 42-base CDR3, in frame from base 1. This TCR was sampled from a human patient who received a liver transplant. After a transplant, some of the T cells may come from the graft donor. Here the sequenced sample was CD4+ T cells from blood, taken approximately 3.5 years after liver transplant. The sequence is built from TRBV6-1 and TRBJ2-5; the D gene lacks a confident call. The DNA sequence is TGTGCCAGCATCCGCCCCGGCCCTGTAGAGACCCAGTACTTC. Its product reads: CASIRPGPVETQYF.